Sequencing of this T cell receptor beta chain was carried out in a study of blood T cell repertoires in COVID-19. The CDR3 has 15 amino acids. Germline values: CDR1 SGHRS, CDR2 YFSETQ. Trimming removed 5 bases at V and 7 bases at J, with 19 bases between. How the authors handled the data: Scientists estimated how many nucleated cells there were by amplifying reference gene primers. Produced via immunoSEQ multiplex PCR; TCRdb's table is partial and in-frame only. The V and J calls and clone size were taken over from that table, and D and trimming were inferred from the DNA. The sample yields approximately 260,000 clones, roughly nine tenths seen once.

The chain carries TRBV5-1 and TRBJ2-1; D might be TRBD2 (5 bases). The sequence was collected from a woman in her forties who had recovered from COVID-19. Sequences were obtained from peripheral blood. The CDR3 DNA follows: TGCGCCAGCAGTGATGGTTTCGGAGGTTCGAATGAGCAGTTCTTC. It yields the protein CASSDGFGGSNEQFF.